This paragraph reports one T cell receptor beta chain. This record belongs to a study of T cells in Graves' hyperthyroidism and ophthalmopathy. V lost 11 bases and J 3 bases, leaving 17 bases between the germline ends. The V gene's germline CDR1 is LNHDA and CDR2 SQIVND (reference sequence). The CDR3 is made up of 14 amino acids. TCR beta CDR3 sequences were amplified from RNA transcripts. The HTBI primer set served for first-round RT-PCR of the TCR CDR3. TCRdb re-analysed the multiplex PCR reads in MiXCR, keeping a single row per CDR3 protein. The repertoire consists of about 400,000 distinct CDR3 sequences, with under 15% occurring once and the leading ten covering roughly 33%. It was 8 to 10 ml of fresh peripheral blood that supplied the PBMCs.

Material: blood. This TCR came from a woman aged 25 to 39 with Graves' hyperthyroidism. The rearrangement joins TRBV19 to TRBJ1-5; TRBD1 might be the D (6 bases). The CDR3 region has the DNA TGTGCCGGGGGGACACAGGGTGCCAATCAGCCCCAGCATTTT. Its translation is CAGGTQGANQPQHF.